These T cell receptor beta chains were read from a single sample in a study of cytomegalovirus exposure and HLA in healthy donors. Data came from immunoSEQ multiplex PCR; TCRdb stores just in-frame clones and leaves some out. The sample carries roughly 150,000 clones, approximately 86% recorded once. The sequenced sample consisted of PBMCs. The origin of the receptors is a woman under 30 in good health and CMV-seronegative. CDR3s include the opening cysteine and the closing phenylalanine or tryptophan. Each record gives: J gene, V gene, CDR3 protein.

j_call: TRBJ2-7; v_call: TRBV5-8; cdr3_aa: CASSFISTTGYEQYF
j_call: TRBJ1-2; v_call: TRBV2; cdr3_aa: CASSEDRSNYGYTF
j_call: TRBJ2-7; v_call: TRBV2; cdr3_aa: CASSWTGVYEQYF
j_call: TRBJ1-3; v_call: TRBV5-6; cdr3_aa: CASSLDAGSSGNTIYF
j_call: TRBJ1-5; v_call: TRBV29-1; cdr3_aa: CSASEGAYQPQHF
j_call: TRBJ1-1; v_call: TRBV5-1; cdr3_aa: CASSLGVGTGRNTEAFF
j_call: TRBJ1-6; v_call: TRBV27; cdr3_aa: CASSPWTGHSPLHF
j_call: TRBJ1-2; v_call: TRBV20-1; cdr3_aa: CSALGGVGYTF
j_call: TRBJ1-2; v_call: TRBV9; cdr3_aa: CASSVDQTVYYGYTF
j_call: TRBJ2-6; v_call: TRBV4-3; cdr3_aa: CASSQVGQGYSGANVLTF
j_call: TRBJ2-5; v_call: TRBV5-4; cdr3_aa: CASSSRDRGLGETQYF
j_call: TRBJ2-2; v_call: TRBV5-1; cdr3_aa: CASSSRTGNTGELFF
j_call: TRBJ1-2; v_call: TRBV7-8; cdr3_aa: CASSLQRTAGYTF
j_call: TRBJ1-1; v_call: TRBV7-3; cdr3_aa: CASSPDSGQGNTEAFF
j_call: TRBJ2-1; v_call: TRBV7-8; cdr3_aa: CASSSLGVIVDYNEQFF
j_call: TRBJ2-5; v_call: TRBV7-2; cdr3_aa: CASSSWDRDQETQYF
j_call: TRBJ2-2; v_call: TRBV29-1; cdr3_aa: CSGLQGQGELFF
j_call: TRBJ2-1; v_call: TRBV7-3; cdr3_aa: CASATGDSYNEQFF
j_call: TRBJ1-4; v_call: TRBV7-2; cdr3_aa: CASSLLGGAVGEKLFF
j_call: TRBJ2-7; v_call: TRBV5-6; cdr3_aa: CASSLGRVYEQYF
j_call: TRBJ1-2; v_call: TRBV19; cdr3_aa: CASSRYMVQVSKDYGYTF
j_call: TRBJ2-2; v_call: TRBV11-2; cdr3_aa: CASSLIPGGTGELFF
j_call: TRBJ1-5; v_call: TRBV5-4; cdr3_aa: CASSGDREDQPQHF
j_call: TRBJ2-7; v_call: TRBV11-3; cdr3_aa: CASSLGDSSYEQYF
j_call: TRBJ2-1; v_call: TRBV4-1; cdr3_aa: CASSHPGLAAGGSYNEQFF
j_call: TRBJ1-1; v_call: TRBV2; cdr3_aa: CARGTSNTEAFF
j_call: TRBJ2-7; v_call: TRBV5-1; cdr3_aa: CASSYEDRTYEQYF
j_call: TRBJ1-2; v_call: TRBV7-2; cdr3_aa: CASSLGRGGGGYTF
j_call: TRBJ1-2; v_call: TRBV5-1; cdr3_aa: CASSLSGGQPNYGYTF
j_call: TRBJ1-3; v_call: TRBV4-1; cdr3_aa: CASSQPVRDSGNTIYF
j_call: TRBJ2-6; v_call: TRBV7-6; cdr3_aa: CASSSGRANVLTF
j_call: TRBJ2-2; v_call: TRBV9; cdr3_aa: CASRGQGANTGELFF
j_call: TRBJ1-1; v_call: TRBV27; cdr3_aa: CASRDRDRVNTEAFF
j_call: TRBJ2-7; v_call: TRBV6-6; cdr3_aa: CASSPSGSSYEQYF
j_call: TRBJ2-7; v_call: TRBV9; cdr3_aa: CASSVGTGPYEQYF
j_call: TRBJ1-5; v_call: TRBV4-1; cdr3_aa: CASSQGDLAGGPQHF
j_call: TRBJ2-7; v_call: TRBV15; cdr3_aa: CATSRDRTSGVGSEQYF